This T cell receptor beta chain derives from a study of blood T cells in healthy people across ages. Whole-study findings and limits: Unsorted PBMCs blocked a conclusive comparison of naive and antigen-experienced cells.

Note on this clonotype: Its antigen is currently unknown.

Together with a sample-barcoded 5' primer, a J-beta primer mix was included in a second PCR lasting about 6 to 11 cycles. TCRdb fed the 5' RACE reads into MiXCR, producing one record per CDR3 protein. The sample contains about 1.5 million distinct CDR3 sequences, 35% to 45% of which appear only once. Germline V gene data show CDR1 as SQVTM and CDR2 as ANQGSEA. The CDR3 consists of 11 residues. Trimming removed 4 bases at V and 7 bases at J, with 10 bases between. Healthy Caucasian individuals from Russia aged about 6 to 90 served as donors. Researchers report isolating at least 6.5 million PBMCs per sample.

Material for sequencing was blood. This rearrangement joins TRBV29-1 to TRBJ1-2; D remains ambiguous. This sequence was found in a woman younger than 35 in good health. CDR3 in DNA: TGCAGCGTTGGATCCATCTCTGGCTACACCTTC. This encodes CSVGSISGYTF.